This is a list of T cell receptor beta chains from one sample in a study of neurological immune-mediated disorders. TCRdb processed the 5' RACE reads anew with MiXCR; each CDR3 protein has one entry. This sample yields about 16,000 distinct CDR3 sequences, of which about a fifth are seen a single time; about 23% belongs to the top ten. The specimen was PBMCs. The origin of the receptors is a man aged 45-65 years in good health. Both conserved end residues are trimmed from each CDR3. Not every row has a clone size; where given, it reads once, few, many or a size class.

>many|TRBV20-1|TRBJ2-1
SARRGNEQF
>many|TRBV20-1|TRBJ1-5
SAVWGKKGPQH
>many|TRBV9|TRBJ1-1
ASKKGPAPVGTEAF
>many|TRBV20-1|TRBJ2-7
SARPGTGTYEQY
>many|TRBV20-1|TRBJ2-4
SARDSDKNIQY
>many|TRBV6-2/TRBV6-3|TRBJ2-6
ASSYSSGANVLT
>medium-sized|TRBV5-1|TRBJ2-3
ASSLEARTDTQY
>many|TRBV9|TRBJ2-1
ASSVGGIDEQF
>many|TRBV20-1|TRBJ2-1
SAPHPSTEQF
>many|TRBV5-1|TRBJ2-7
ASRFREQGAGSYEQY
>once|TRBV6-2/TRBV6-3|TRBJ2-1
ASSLSGLAGASSYNEQF
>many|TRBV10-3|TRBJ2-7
AISGQERKSEEQY
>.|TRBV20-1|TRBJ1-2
SARGAGGYT
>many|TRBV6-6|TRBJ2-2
ASSYLTGFYRASSAGELF
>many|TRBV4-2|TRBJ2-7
ASSQVFGTSTGSEQY